The rows below give T cell receptor beta chains drawn from one sample of a study of blood T cell repertoires in COVID-19. Some clones are missing from TCRdb's copy, which holds only in-frame ones; the method was immunoSEQ multiplex PCR. This sample has about 200,000 clones, with around 86% found just once. Sequenced material: PBMCs or T cells enriched from blood (not recorded which). All receptors derive from a man aged 40-49 years with acute COVID-19. Both conserved end residues are part of each CDR3.

J	V	CDR3
TRBJ2-3	TRBV29-1	CSLAGEGVDTQYF
TRBJ1-1	TRBV20-1	CSTSPGQTAFF
TRBJ1-4	TRBV5-6	CASSLAGGPNEKLFF
TRBJ1-2	TRBV13	CASSLDLVYGYTF
TRBJ2-7	TRBV6-4	CASITYGTSDSYEQYF
TRBJ2-2	TRBV29-1	CSVGQGRSGELFF
TRBJ2-7	TRBV2	CASQLETPDF
TRBJ2-5	TRBV9	CASSPTSGAPIETQYF
TRBJ2-6	TRBV19	CASSVLSGANVLTF
TRBJ1-5	TRBV3-1/TRBV3-2	CASSPLRQPQHF
TRBJ2-5	TRBV7-6	CASSWRLAGGEQETQYF
TRBJ1-5	TRBV9	CASSAGGSNQPQHF
TRBJ1-1	TRBV28	CASSGQIEAFF
TRBJ2-3	TRBV6-2/TRBV6-3	CASSPLTSTDTQYF
TRBJ2-7	TRBV19	CASSYYEQYF
TRBJ2-1	TRBV7-2	CASSFGTSGRARNEQFF
TRBJ2-1	TRBV12-5	CASGSGTGGYNEQFF
TRBJ1-2	TRBV12-3/TRBV12-4	CASSFQYGYTF
TRBJ2-3	TRBV2	CASSISSGEDTQYF
TRBJ2-7	TRBV28	CASSLSLRGLYEQYF
TRBJ1-3	TRBV9	CASSSQGVTGNTIYF
TRBJ2-2	TRBV7-9	CARDRGATGELFF
TRBJ1-2	TRBV6-5	CASFHGAMDGYTF
TRBJ1-3	TRBV28	CASSLIRDSSGNTIYF
TRBJ2-3	TRBV20-1	CSASPGAGGTDTQYF
TRBJ2-6	TRBV1	CTSSQDNSAGLSGANVLTF
TRBJ2-7	TRBV30	CACSGLGGVYEQYF
TRBJ2-7	TRBV30	CAWTHGGGLYEQYF
TRBJ2-1	TRBV28	CASSTNKGSGRVSYNEQFF
TRBJ1-3	TRBV5-4	CASSLAQGSPNTIYF
TRBJ2-5	TRBV7-3	CASSPQGAAGGETQYF
TRBJ2-5	TRBV2	CATSLGLVVETQYF
TRBJ2-3	TRBV28	CASSSPTSGTDTQYF
TRBJ2-7	TRBV10-3	CAISGQGLPEQYF
TRBJ1-4	TRBV7-6	CASSIPVGKLFF
TRBJ2-7	TRBV7-9	CASSPPLPQGTSRSYEQYF
TRBJ2-7	TRBV3-1/TRBV3-2	CASSQTTSGRFNEQYF
TRBJ1-1	TRBV30	CAWRLSDRVSAEAFF
TRBJ2-7	TRBV5-1	CASSLGWSTGAEQYF
TRBJ2-3	TRBV3-1/TRBV3-2	CASSQRSMQADTQYF
TRBJ1-2	TRBV9	CASTTSANYGYTF
TRBJ2-1	TRBV7-2	CASSLRWRRTGSSDEQFF
TRBJ2-5	TRBV5-4	CASSLIGTVPIETQYF
TRBJ2-5	TRBV5-6	CASSLDGWRRTETQYF
TRBJ1-4	TRBV29-1	CSGQGSNEKLFF